This is a list of T cell receptor beta chains from one sample in a study of cytomegalovirus exposure and HLA in healthy donors. TCRdb keeps only in-frame clones here, not all; method: immunoSEQ multiplex PCR. Of 75,000 to 100,000 clones in the sample, around three quarters are singletons; the top ten hold 0.55% to 0.65%. The sample taken for sequencing was PBMCs. The receptors derive from a man aged 25-45 years in good health and CMV-seronegative. Both conserved end residues are part of each CDR3. D genes are given only for firm matches. Some rows have no size entry. The others give once, few or many, or a class for an expanded clone.

d_call j_call v_call clone_size cdr3_aa cdr3_nt
TRBD1 TRBJ2-1 TRBV29-1 . CSVEETGTYNEQFF TGCAGCGTTGAAGAGACAGGGACCTACAATGAGCAGTTCTTC
TRBD1 TRBJ1-2 TRBV27 . CASSLSSTGGVSKYGYTF TGTGCCAGCAGTTTAAGCAGTACAGGGGGCGTATCTAAGTATGGCTACACCTTC
TRBD1 TRBJ2-1 TRBV9 . CASSSPWRRQGGDEQFF TGTGCCAGCAGCTCCCCCTGGAGGAGACAGGGGGGCGATGAGCAGTTCTTC
TRBD2 TRBJ2-7 TRBV27 . CASSRGTSGGRGYEQYF TGTGCCAGCAGTAGGGGGACTAGCGGGGGGAGGGGCTACGAGCAGTACTTC
. TRBJ2-2 TRBV2 . CASSGEGRNTGELFF TGTGCCAGCAGTGGAGAGGGCAGAAACACCGGGGAGCTGTTTTTT
. TRBJ2-7 TRBV6-6 . CASSYTAGNYAQYF TGTGCCAGCAGTTATACCGCTGGCAACTACGCGCAGTACTTC
. TRBJ2-1 TRBV6-5 few CASSYSSRGSYNEQFF TGTGCCAGCAGTTACTCGTCCAGGGGCTCCTACAATGAGCAGTTCTTC
TRBD1 TRBJ1-5 TRBV18 . CASSEDRRNQPQHF TGTGCCAGCTCCGAGGACAGGAGGAATCAGCCCCAGCATTTT
TRBD2 TRBJ2-1 TRBV19 . CASSPTPLAGVWFF TGTGCCAGTAGTCCAACCCCTTTAGCGGGAGTTTGGTTCTTC
. TRBJ2-1 TRBV9 . CASSARGNEQFF TGTGCCAGCAGCGCCAGGGGCAATGAGCAGTTCTTC
TRBD1 TRBJ1-1 TRBV7-9 few CASSLGQGRTEAFF TGTGCCAGCAGCTTAGGACAGGGTCGCACTGAAGCTTTCTTT
TRBD1 TRBJ1-2 TRBV5-4 . CASSTDRGYGYTF TGTGCCAGCAGCACCGACAGGGGCTATGGCTACACCTTC
TRBD1 TRBJ2-2 TRBV5-6 . CASSPAGGAGELFF TGTGCCAGCAGCCCCGCAGGGGGAGCCGGGGAGCTGTTTTTT
. TRBJ1-4 TRBV7-2 once CASSLAAGSNEKLFF TGTGCCAGCAGCTTAGCCGCGGGAAGCAATGAAAAACTGTTTTTT
. TRBJ1-1 TRBV18 . CASSPGDIRVREAFF TGTGCCAGCTCACCAGGCGATATTCGGGTGAGGGAAGCTTTCTTT
. TRBJ2-7 TRBV29-1 . CSVTLTHYEQYF TGCAGCGTGACTCTGACCCACTACGAGCAGTACTTC
TRBD1 TRBJ1-2 TRBV27 . CASSLGTGYGGYTF TGTGCCAGCAGCTTGGGGACAGGGTACGGTGGCTACACCTTC
. TRBJ1-1 TRBV18 once CASSPPWQGKNTEAFF TGTGCCAGCTCACCACCGTGGCAGGGAAAAAACACTGAAGCTTTCTTT
TRBD2 TRBJ2-5 TRBV2 . CASSEIRPGLVKTQYF TGTGCCAGCAGTGAAATTAGACCGGGACTAGTAAAGACCCAGTACTTC
TRBD1 TRBJ1-5 TRBV19 few CASSETGGNQPQHF TGTGCCAGTAGTGAGACAGGGGGCAATCAGCCCCAGCATTTT
TRBD1 TRBJ1-2 TRBV4-3 . CASSQGTGRYGYTF TGCGCCAGCAGCCAAGGGACAGGGAGGTACGGCTACACCTTC
. TRBJ1-5 TRBV2 . CASSDRLGFGGQPQHF TGTGCCAGCAGTGACAGACTCGGGTTTGGCGGGCAGCCCCAGCATTTT
. TRBJ1-2 TRBV6-1 . CASSEWYGNYGYTF TGTGCCAGCAGTGAATGGTACGGTAACTATGGCTACACCTTC
. TRBJ1-2 TRBV5-5 few CASSLVTGGAGYGYTF TGTGCCAGCAGCTTGGTCACGGGGGGCGCGGGGTATGGCTACACCTTC
. TRBJ1-1 TRBV29-1 . CSVETQKTAKNTEAFF TGCAGCGTTGAAACCCAGAAGACAGCAAAGAACACTGAAGCTTTCTTT
TRBD1 TRBJ2-7 TRBV7-2 . CASSPLRGQGAYYEQYF TGTGCCAGCAGCCCACTCCGGGGACAGGGGGCTTACTACGAGCAGTACTTC
TRBD1 TRBJ2-6 TRBV18 . CASSPKGQGASGANVLTF TGTGCCAGCTCACCAAAGGGACAGGGGGCTAGTGGGGCCAACGTCCTGACTTTC
. TRBJ2-1 TRBV4-1 . CASSQSLSIRRGPRNEQFF TGCGCCAGCAGCCAAAGCCTCTCCATTCGGCGGGGCCCGCGAAATGAGCAGTTCTTC
. TRBJ1-1 TRBV7-9 . CASSPYWTDKNTEAFF TGTGCCAGCAGCCCCTATTGGACAGATAAGAACACTGAAGCTTTCTTT
. TRBJ1-1 TRBV19 once CASSTRPPGAPEAFF TGTGCCAGTAGTACAAGGCCCCCTGGGGCTCCTGAAGCTTTCTTT
. TRBJ1-1 TRBV10-2 . CASSYGNTEAFF TGCGCCAGCAGCTACGGGAACACTGAAGCTTTCTTT
. TRBJ1-2 TRBV6-5 . CASSYSFLSGRGYTF TGTGCCAGCAGTTACTCGTTTCTCTCGGGGAGGGGCTACACCTTC
. TRBJ2-1 TRBV4-1 . CASSQDQAQMDNEQFF TGCGCCAGCAGCCAAGATCAGGCACAAATGGACAATGAGCAGTTCTTC
TRBD2 TRBJ2-1 TRBV12-5 . CASGSSSGLAGGLRFNEQFF TGTGCTAGTGGTTCCTCCTCGGGACTAGCGGGGGGGCTTCGTTTCAACGAGCAGTTCTTC
. TRBJ1-1 TRBV4-3 . CASSQERVVQNTEAFF TGCGCCAGCAGTCAAGAGAGGGTTGTGCAGAACACTGAAGCTTTCTTT
. TRBJ1-4 TRBV9 . CASSVGYSTNEKLFF TGTGCCAGCAGCGTAGGTTATTCGACTAATGAAAAACTGTTTTTT
. TRBJ1-2 TRBV9 . CASSVDRDGGAGGYTF TGTGCCAGCAGCGTAGACCGAGATGGAGGGGCGGGTGGCTACACCTTC